This T cell receptor (beta chain) was identified in a study of blood T cells in healthy people across ages (dated by TCRdb to the mid-2010s). Regarding the study in general: In model experiments, roughly one uniquely barcoded TCR beta cDNA molecule per two T cells was captured by template switching. To avoid experimental bias, donors of different ages were distributed randomly across sequencing lanes. Using the same blood draw, the study looked at two additional independent replicas of 1 million unique cDNA reads for two donors, one aged 18 to 30 and the other aged 80 or older. The donors were split into four age groups: young (average roughly 15 years), middle-aged (about 40), aged (more than 60) and long-lived (under 90). Age-related changes in TCR beta repertoire diversity were measured in the study by deep sequencing normalized with unique cDNA molecular identifiers. Overall results and qualifications from the work: Compared with the aged group, more naive CD4+ T cells, fewer expanded clones and increased TCR diversity were shown by the long-lived group, suggesting age selection. As age increased, observed TCR beta diversity per million T cells dropped in a roughly linear way, and a significant reduction was already evident by age roughly 36. Since profiling was done on bulk unsorted PBMCs, naive and antigen-experienced compartments could not be conclusively compared. Donor CMV infection status was unknown, potentially confounding age-related changes in expanded clonotypes. Estimates of total diversity from one million sequenced T cells were regarded as lower bounds and underestimates. There was a strong correlation between observed TCR beta diversity and the percentage of naive T cells measured by flow cytometry.

The library was prepared using 5' RACE. TCRdb shows the sequencer as Illumina HiSeq 2500. The second PCR ran for roughly 7 to 11 cycles and used a J-beta primer mix along with a sample-barcoded 5' primer. Each TCR beta cDNA molecule received a unique molecular identifier from a template-switch 5' adaptor carrying 12 random nucleotides. Each sample yielded at least 2.5 million CDR3-containing paired-end reads. The Mint cDNA synthesis kit, primed by a TRBC-specific oligonucleotide, was used to synthesize first-strand cDNA from all RNA. Following uracil-DNA glycosylase treatment, all cDNA underwent a first 18-cycle PCR with the universal primers M1SS and BC2_uni_R. The original pipeline was this. For normalization, 1 million high-quality reads, each with a distinct molecular identifier, were randomly selected from each sample. Reads sharing molecular identifiers were discarded rather than binned into consensus sequences. MiTCR, set to a Q25 quality threshold and the strictest error-elimination algorithm, was used for CDR3 identification, clonotype clustering and error correction. A nonparametric unseen species model with Euler transformation was used to estimate a lower bound on total TCR beta diversity. TCRdb trimmed the raw reads at Q25, called clones with MiXCR and kept productive beta chains. A single entry per CDR3 protein holds the most common genes and DNA from its merged rows. What appears here as the V and J calls and clone size reflects TCRdb's work, not the paper's. A total of about 690,000 distinct CDR3 sequences appear in this sample, over 40% of them only once. The ten most abundant clones make up 25% to 30% of the sample.

As regards this clonotype: No cognate antigen has been identified for it. No qualities accompany the bases; no much larger clone lies one base away.

Its CDR3 holds 15 amino acids, cysteine through phenylalanine. Only the CDR3 DNA stays, 45 bases, in frame from base 1. Trimming takes 0 bases from V and 4 bases from J, and the germline ends sit 15 bases apart. CDR1 and CDR2 were assigned from the germline V gene (reference sequence) as DFQATT and SNEGSKA. The donors were some 39 Caucasian individuals from Russia, aged about 6 to 95 years, who were systemically healthy. Each donor gave around 9.9 milliliters of peripheral blood, collected into EDTA-treated Vacutainer tubes. PBMCs were isolated by Ficoll-Paque density-gradient centrifugation, with at least 6 million obtained per sample. Total RNA, at least 6 micrograms per sample, was extracted from PBMCs with Trizol reagent. The percentages of naive CD45RAhigh/CD27high T cells were determined by flow cytometry on a PBMC aliquot from every donor.

The sequencing input was blood. The clonotype originates from a man at least 80 years old in good health. The chain is made from TRBV20-1 and TRBJ1-2; TRBD1 is perhaps the D gene, given 5 matching bases. The CDR3 has the sequence CSARDRGGLGYGYTF. The DNA reads TGCAGTGCTAGAGATCGGGGGGGACTAGGCTATGGCTACACCTTC.